These 14 T cell receptor beta chains share one sample of origin, sequenced in a study of shared clonotypes between healthy human individuals. Clones were sequenced by immunoSEQ multiplex PCR, and TCRdb holds only the in-frame ones, with some missing. This sample yields 2 million to 2.5 million clones, of which approximately 93% are seen a single time; about 0.38% belongs to the top ten. Sample: naive CD4+ T cells from PBMCs. Subset denoted: CD45RA+ positively selected. These receptor sequences come from a man between 18 and 29 years old in good health. Some clones in this sample may be carry-over from other donors' samples.

The V call is TRBV7-8, the J call TRBJ1-2, with unresolved D. The ends were cut back, 4 bases at V and 4 bases at J, with 7 bases in the middle. From germline, CDR1 is SGHVS and CDR2 FQNEAQ. The CDR3 totals 12 residues. CDR3 nucleotide sequence: TGTGCCAGCAGCTACAGTGGCTATGGCTACACCTTC. The encoded protein is CASSYSGYGYTF.

The DNA of the CDR3 is TGCGCCAGCAGCCGGATGGGACAAACGAGAGAGACCCAGTACTTC. Residues: CASSRMGQTRETQYF. The chain uses TRBV5-1 and TRBJ2-5, with D possibly TRBD1 on 6 matching bases. Germline lookup yields CDR1 SGHRS and CDR2 YFSETQ. This CDR3 spans 15 amino acids. V lost 4 bases to trimming and J lost 4 bases, with 17 bases between them.

This chain uses TRBV4-2 with TRBJ1-4, with D maybe TRBD1 (5 bases). This CDR3 region has 16 residues. V was cut by 0 bases and J by 4 bases, with 12 bases left in between. Germline CDR1 LGHNA, CDR2 YNFKEQ. CDR3 in DNA: TGTGCCAGCAGCCAAGATAAGGGACGGCTTAATGAAAAACTGTTTTTT. As protein: CASSQDKGRLNEKLFF.

In nucleotides, the CDR3 is TGTGCCAGCAGAGACGGACAGGTGACTAGCAATGAGCAGTTCTTC. This sequence encodes CASRDGQVTSNEQFF. The chain employs TRBV6-5 and TRBJ2-1; TRBD1 is a possible D gene (7 bases). This CDR3 contains 15 residues. Deletions cut 6 bases from V and 6 bases from J, with 18 bases between. Germline lookup yields CDR1 MNHEY and CDR2 SVGAGI.

This clone has only one observation. V is TRBV5-1 and J is TRBJ2-4; D possibly corresponds to TRBD2 (6 bases). The germline CDR1 and CDR2 sequences are SGHRS and YFSETQ. Trimming removed 3 bases at V and 0 bases at J, with 7 bases between. The CDR3 loop spans 14 amino acids. Here the CDR3 reads CASSWGLAKNIQYF. The DNA for the CDR3 is TGCGCCAGCAGCTGGGGACTAGCCAAAAACATTCAGTACTTC.

The table lists this clone with a count of one. Written as DNA, the CDR3 is TGCGCCAGCAGCCAAGACGGGATGAACACTGAAGCTTTCTTT. This sequence encodes CASSQDGMNTEAFF. This chain joins TRBV4-1 and TRBJ1-1, with no clear D. CDR3 size: 14 residues. Trimming pared 0 bases from V and 0 bases from J, leaving 5 bases between. Germline V gene data show CDR1 as MGHRA and CDR2 as YSYEKL.

The chain recombines TRBV2 with TRBJ1-2; unclear D gene. V lost 7 bases, J lost 6 bases, and 12 bases lay in between. Germline V gene sequence: CDR1 SNHLY, CDR2 FYNNEI. The CDR3 contains 12 residues. CDR3 DNA: TGTGCCAGCATGGTACAGAGCGATGGCTACACCTTC. The encoded protein is CASMVQSDGYTF. Based on the CDR3 plus reference TRBV2 and TRBJ1-2, the full variable domain is EPEVTQTPSHQVTQMGQEVILRCVPISNHLYFYWYRQILGQKVEFLVSFYNNEISEKSEIFDDQFSVERPDGSNFTLKIRSTKLEDSAMYFCASMVQSDGYTFGSGTRLTVV.

The chain uses TRBV7-9 and TRBJ1-1; no reliable D call. The ends were cut back, 2 bases at V and 6 bases at J, with 16 bases in the middle. The V gene's germline CDR1 is SEHNR and CDR2 FQNEAQ (reference sequence). CDR3 length: 15 amino acids. The CDR3 is CASSLWEGIAAEAFF. Written as DNA, the CDR3 is TGTGCCAGCAGCTTATGGGAGGGTATCGCGGCTGAAGCTTTCTTT.

This chain links TRBV27 with TRBJ2-1; 7 positions agree with TRBD2. This CDR3 comprises 15 residues. Germline values: CDR1 MNHEY, CDR2 SMNVEV (reference sequence). V was pared by 4 bases and J by 10 bases, with 13 bases of the junction left unmatched. The CDR3 nucleotides read TGTGCCAGCAGTTCGCTCGGCCTCCAAGCGGGAGAGCAGTTCTTC. Amino acid sequence: CASSSLGLQAGEQFF.

This rearrangement joins TRBV18 to TRBJ1-2; possibly TRBD1 for D (5 bases). The CDR3 is made up of 14 amino acids. CDR1 and CDR2 (germline): KGHSH, LQKENI. Trimming took 2 bases from V and 3 from J, leaving 10 bases between them. The DNA of the CDR3 is TGTGCCAGCTCACCAGCGACAGTAGACTATGGCTACACCTTC. Its translation is CASSPATVDYGYTF. The complete variable domain, with remaining parts taken from reference TRBV18 and TRBJ1-2, reads NAGVMQNPRHLVRRRGQEARLRCSPMKGHSHVYWYRQLPEEGLKFMVYLQKENIIDESGMPKERFSAEFPKEGPSILRIQQVVRGDSAAYFCASSPATVDYGYTFGSGTRLTVV.

The V gene is TRBV7-2, the J gene TRBJ2-1, with TRBD2 matching 7 bases. The V segment lost 8 bases and the J segment 2 bases; nucleotides outside the gene matches: 6. CDR1 and CDR2 (germline): SGHTA, FQGNSA. This CDR3 has 14 residues. In DNA form, the CDR3 reads TGTGCCAGCCAATTGGGGGGGGCCTACAATGAGCAGTTCTTC. Encoded protein: CASQLGGAYNEQFF.

This chain uses TRBV7-9 with TRBJ2-3; D may match TRBD1 or TRBD2 (5 bases each). The germline V gene has CDR1 SEHNR and CDR2 FQNEAQ (reference sequence). This CDR3 spans 16 amino acids. Trimming removed 5 bases at V and 4 bases at J, with 19 bases between. The CDR3 loop is CASSRGWQGPADTQYF. The CDR3 DNA follows: TGTGCCAGCAGCCGGGGCTGGCAGGGTCCGGCAGATACGCAGTATTTT.

V is TRBV28 and J is TRBJ2-7, with 9 nucleotides matching TRBD1. The CDR3 is 14 amino acids. V dropped 7 bases and J dropped 4; count of bases not matched to a gene: 8. In germline, CDR1 is MDHEN, CDR2 SYDVKM. The CDR3 spells CASTRGQGAYEQYF. The DNA for the CDR3 is TGTGCCAGCACCCGGGGACAGGGTGCGTACGAGCAGTACTTC.

The V gene is TRBV6-5, the J gene TRBJ1-3; D gene unclear. Germline CDR1 reads MNHEY; CDR2 reads SVGAGI. V was shortened by 7 bases and J by 2 bases, with 6 bases between the two germline ends. CDR3 length: 12 amino acids. CDR3 sequence (DNA): TGTGCCAGCACCCGACCTGGAAACACCATATATTTT. This sequence encodes CASTRPGNTIYF.